This entry lists 27 T cell receptor beta chains sequenced from one sample in a study of blood T cell repertoires in COVID-19. The method was immunoSEQ multiplex PCR; TCRdb's version includes in-frame clones alone and lacks a portion of them. The table lists about 170,000 clones, roughly 93% of them singletons. The material sequenced was peripheral blood. The origin of the receptors is a woman aged 50 to 60 with acute or convalescent COVID-19.

The rearrangement uses TRBV19 and TRBJ2-7, with TRBD2 matching 13 bases. The CDR3 covers 13 residues. CDR1 is LNHDA, CDR2 SQIVND, per germline (reference sequence). After removal of 10 bases from V and 6 bases from J, the junction contained 6 bases not matched to a gene. The CDR3 loop reads CATGTSGDLEQYF. CDR3 nucleotide sequence: TGTGCCACCGGGACTAGCGGGGACCTCGAGCAGTACTTC.

The chain uses TRBV6-1 and TRBJ1-6; no reliable D call. The CDR3 length is 15 residues. The V end was cut by 3 bases, the J end by 7 bases, with 13 bases between. The germline V gene encodes CDR1 MNHNS and CDR2 SASEGT. The CDR3 nucleotides read TGTGCCAGCAGTGAGGAGGGAGGAAACAATTCACCCCTCCACTTT. Protein sequence: CASSEEGGNNSPLHF.

The rearrangement uses TRBV12-3 or TRBV12-4 and TRBJ1-1; the D is unclear. Trimming removed 6 bases at V and 4 bases at J, with 12 bases between. The CDR3 loop spans 13 amino acids. The CDR3 DNA reads as TGTGCCAGCAGCCGACGGAGCTCCACTGAAGCTTTCTTT. Translated: CASSRRSSTEAFF.

The CDR3 DNA reads TGTGCCATCGGCGGGACAGGGGCTGGCGAGACCCAGTACTTC. This sequence encodes CAIGGTGAGETQYF. The chain joins TRBV10-3 to TRBJ2-5, with 10 bases aligning to TRBD1. The CDR3 runs to 14 residues. J was trimmed by 5 bases and V by 8 bases; bases with no gene match: 8. From germline, CDR1 is ENHRY and CDR2 SYGVKD.

The rearrangement joins TRBV2 to TRBJ2-2; 9 bases map to TRBD2. The V and J ends lost 4 bases and 2 bases, in that order; junction bases with no gene match: 5. Germline V gives CDR1 SNHLY, CDR2 FYNNEI. There are 16 residues in the CDR3. CDR3 DNA: TGTGCCAGCAGTGCCCCTAGCGGGATAAACACCGGGGAGCTGTTTTTT. It specifies CASSAPSGINTGELFF.

The J gene is TRBJ2-1, the V gene TRBV7-2; 10 bases align to TRBD2. CDR3 length: 16 amino acids. J was trimmed by 8 bases and V by 5 bases; bases with no gene match: 12. Per germline, CDR1 SGHTA and CDR2 FQGNSA. CDR3: CASSLGLADFKDEQFF. CDR3 bases: TGTGCCAGCAGCCTAGGACTAGCGGATTTTAAAGATGAGCAGTTCTTC.

CDR3 DNA sequence: TGTGCCACCAAGAACCCGGGACAGGGTTCCAATCAGCCCCAGCATTTT. Residues: CATKNPGQGSNQPQHF. This sequence joins TRBV19 and TRBJ1-5; 9 bases map to TRBD1. The CDR3 runs 16 residues. Looked up from germline, CDR1 is LNHDA and CDR2 is SQIVND (reference sequence). Losses at the gene ends were 10 bases for V and 3 bases for J; bases not matched to a gene: 13.

The chain has TRBV5-1 and TRBJ1-1; TRBD1 agrees at 9 bases. Germline CDR1 reads SGHRS; CDR2 reads YFSETQ. The ends lost 4 bases at V and 5 bases at J; junction bases unmatched: 3. This CDR3 is 13 amino acids long. CDR3 sequence reads: CASSLDRGTEAFF. The CDR3 DNA reads TGCGCCAGCAGCCTGGACAGGGGAACTGAAGCTTTCTTT.

The rearrangement joins TRBV21-1 to TRBJ1-1; the D call TRBD1 from the table was never checked on the DNA. TRBV21-1 is assigned pseudogene status. The CDR3 consists of 12 residues. The CDR3 nucleotides are TGTGCCAGCACCGGTTTCAGGGCAGACGCTTTCTTT. It yields the protein CASTGFRADAFF.

This chain joins TRBV3-1 (or the pseudogene TRBV3-2) and TRBJ1-4, with D uncertain. The CDR3 runs to 16 residues. Germline V lookup: CDR1 LGHDT, CDR2 YNNKEL (reference sequence). V lost 3 bases and J lost 0, with 11 bases in between. The CDR3 coding sequence is TGTGCCAGCAGCCACCGCCAGTCAGCAACTAATGAAAAACTGTTTTTT. Translation: CASSHRQSATNEKLFF.

V usage is TRBV6-5 and J usage is TRBJ1-1, with 8 bases that match TRBD1. J lost 6 bases, V lost 2 bases, and 5 bases had no gene match. The CDR3 is made up of 14 amino acids. Germline assignment: CDR1 MNHEY and CDR2 SVGAGI. CDR3 region: CASSYRGQGPEAFF. Written as DNA, the CDR3 is TGTGCCAGCAGTTACAGAGGACAGGGACCTGAAGCTTTCTTT.

This chain joins TRBV29-1 and TRBJ2-1, with 8 bases matching TRBD2. Germline lookup yields CDR1 SQVTM and CDR2 ANQGSEA. This CDR3 comprises 16 residues. Trimming at V came to 4 bases and at J to 4 bases, leaving 12 bases not matched to a gene. In nucleotides, the CDR3 is TGCAGCGTTGGAATCTTGCGGGAGGTAGATTACAATGAGCAGTTCTTC. It encodes CSVGILREVDYNEQFF.

Regarding this clone: Other nucleotide sequences from this sample produce the same CDR3. The chain employs TRBV9 and TRBJ1-5, with D tentatively TRBD1 (6 bases). V lost 1 base and J 3 bases, leaving 11 bases between the germline ends. Germline V gene data show CDR1 as SGDLS and CDR2 as YYNGEE. CDR3 length equals 15 residues. This chain's CDR3 is CASSVSGGSNQPQHF. The CDR3 DNA sequence: TGTGCCAGCAGCGTATCGGGGGGCTCCAATCAGCCCCAGCATTTT.

The CDR3 region is CASSGGQGIYNEQFF. Here the CDR3 DNA reads TGTGCCAGCAGTGGGGGACAGGGAATCTACAATGAGCAGTTCTTC. V is TRBV2 and J is TRBJ2-1; TRBD1 matches 9 bases. Germline V CDR1 and CDR2: SNHLY, FYNNEI. J was trimmed by 3 bases and V by 4 bases; bases with no gene match: 4. This CDR3 spans 15 amino acids.

The rearrangement uses TRBV25-1 and TRBJ1-1, with D hard to call. This CDR3 has 12 residues. The germline gives CDR1 MGHDK, CDR2 SYGVNS. The ends were cut back, 5 bases at V and 4 bases at J, with 8 bases in the middle. The CDR3: CASSRYGTEAFF. DNA of the CDR3: TGTGCCAGCAGTCGATACGGCACTGAAGCTTTCTTT. Together with reference TRBV25-1 and TRBJ1-1, the CDR3 gives the full variable domain: EADIYQTPRYLVIGTGKKITLECSQTMGHDKMYWYQQDPGMELHLIHYSYGVNSTEKGDLSSESTVSRIRTEHFPLTLESARPSHTSQYLCASSRYGTEAFFGQGTRLTVV.

This clone appeared once. The chain recombines TRBV4-1 with TRBJ1-5; D gene ambiguous. The V gene's germline CDR1 is MGHRA and CDR2 YSYEKL. Trimming stripped 3 bases from V and 4 bases from J, with 34 bases between. The CDR3 has 22 amino acids. In DNA, the CDR3 is TGCGCCAGCAGCCAGTTTCCCCTCGGGAGGCCCCCTTCCCTAAAGAAGAATCAGCCCCAGCATTTT. Its translation is CASSQFPLGRPPSLKKNQPQHF.

The V gene is TRBV6-2 or TRBV6-3, the J gene TRBJ1-2, with unresolved D. Trimming took 0 bases from V and 4 from J, leaving 9 bases between them. The CDR3 consists of 14 residues. Germline assignment: CDR1 MNHEY and CDR2 SVGEGT. DNA of the CDR3: TGTGCCAGCAGTTACTCGGCGGTTCCCTATGGCTACACCTTC. Translating gives CASSYSAVPYGYTF.

Details on this clone: Other nucleotide sequences in the sample specify the same CDR3. This chain joins TRBV18 and TRBJ2-7; 8 bases map to TRBD1. In germline, CDR1 is KGHSH, CDR2 LQKENI. The V segment lost 3 bases and the J segment 2 bases; nucleotides outside the gene matches: 6. There are 15 residues in the CDR3. The CDR3 reads CASSPRGPPTYEQYF. The CDR3 DNA reads TGTGCCAGCTCACCCAGGGGGCCGCCAACCTACGAGCAGTACTTC.

The J gene is TRBJ2-1, the V gene TRBV13; 8 positions match TRBD1. The CDR3 is 17 amino acids. The trim removed 4 bases at V and 8 bases at J, leaving 16 bases unmatched. Germline loops: CDR1 PRHDT, CDR2 FYEKMQ (reference sequence). As DNA, the CDR3 is TGTGCCAGCAGCTCCCTAGGGGAGGACAGGGAAAGGGATGAGCAGTTCTTC. It specifies CASSSLGEDRERDEQFF.

A single count supports this clone. The DNA for the CDR3 is TGTGCCAGCAGTGCCCGACAGAGAGGCTACACCTTC. Translation: CASSARQRGYTF. This chain uses TRBV2 with TRBJ1-2, with TRBD1 as a possible D gene (5 bases). Germline V lookup: CDR1 SNHLY, CDR2 FYNNEI. V was trimmed by 4 bases and J by 8 bases, leaving 11 bases between them. The CDR3 sequence is 12 residues long.

V gene TRBV5-1 combines with J gene TRBJ2-6, with D possibly matching TRBD1 (5 bases). The V and J ends lost 7 bases and 6 bases respectively, with 17 bases between them. Germline CDR1 reads SGHRS; CDR2 reads YFSETQ. This CDR3 spans 15 amino acids. CDR3 in amino acids: CASGRTKSEANVLTF. The DNA of the CDR3 is TGCGCCAGCGGTCGGACAAAAAGCGAGGCCAACGTCCTGACTTTC.

The CDR3 DNA follows: TGTGCCATCAGTAGGACAGGGGGTGGTAACTATGGCTACACCTTC. As protein: CAISRTGGGNYGYTF. V is TRBV10-3 and J is TRBJ1-2, with TRBD1 matching over 10 bases. CDR3 length equals 15 residues. The J segment lost 1 base and the V segment lost 5 bases, leaving 4 bases of the junction unmatched. Per germline, CDR1 ENHRY and CDR2 SYGVKD.

This clone was counted once. The chain has TRBV28 and TRBJ1-1, with a possible D match to TRBD1 (5 bases). The germline V gene encodes CDR1 MDHEN and CDR2 SYDVKM. The CDR3 extends over 13 amino acids. V was shortened by 5 bases and J by 1 base, with 8 bases between the two germline ends. This CDR3 is CASSPGQNTEAFF. CDR3 coding DNA: TGTGCCAGCAGTCCCGGACAGAACACTGAAGCTTTCTTT.

V and J are TRBV9 and TRBJ1-5, with 9 nucleotides matching TRBD1. Germline CDR1 SGDLS, CDR2 YYNGEE. There are 15 residues in the CDR3. V lost 3 bases, J lost 5 bases, and 6 bases stayed unmatched. The CDR3 reads CASSGGTGIDQPQHF. The CDR3 coding sequence is TGTGCCAGCAGCGGGGGGACAGGGATCGATCAGCCCCAGCATTTT.

The chain couples TRBV3-1 (or the pseudogene TRBV3-2) to TRBJ1-6, with 9 bases matching TRBD1. Germline CDR1 is LGHDT and CDR2 is YNNKEL (reference sequence). There are 14 residues in the CDR3. The junction had 4 bases not matched to a gene; V was cut back by 6 bases and J by 7 bases. The CDR3 loop reads CASRSGTGNSPLHF. For the CDR3, the DNA is TGTGCCAGCAGGTCCGGGACAGGGAATTCACCCCTCCACTTT.

This rearrangement joins TRBV24-1 to TRBJ1-5, with D tentatively TRBD1 (6 bases). Trimming pared 6 bases from V and 7 bases from J, leaving 12 bases between. Per the germline V gene, CDR1 is KGHDR and CDR2 is SFDVKD. The CDR3 loop spans 13 amino acids. In DNA, the CDR3 is TGTGCCACCAGTACAGGGCCAAGGCAGCCCCAGCATTTT. Its protein is CATSTGPRQPQHF.

This rearrangement joins TRBV28 to TRBJ2-2, with TRBD1 as a possible D gene (6 bases). Trimming left V 5 bases short and J 3 bases short, with 13 bases between. The CDR3 consists of 15 residues. The germline V gene has CDR1 MDHEN and CDR2 SYDVKM. The CDR3 DNA follows: TGTGCCAGCAGTCCGACCCACAGGGACACCGGGGAGCTGTTTTTT. Its protein is CASSPTHRDTGELFF.